The entry below gives a single T cell receptor beta chain sequence along with its context. The CDR3 has 14 residues. Germline loops: CDR1 MNHEY, CDR2 SMNVEV (reference sequence). V trimming: 10 bases; J trimming: 7 bases; junction bases outside the gene matches: 11. This record comes from a study of blood T cell repertoires in COVID-19. As for the study in general: Samples representing acute and convalescent COVID-19 were sourced from the United States, Italy and Spain. In each case, the material was cDNA or gDNA derived from T cells, B-cell-depleted T cells, or PBMCs.

Original methodology: Amplification of reference gene primers was used by the study to estimate nucleated cell counts. Measured with immunoSEQ multiplex PCR; TCRdb has only the in-frame clones, and not every one. The DNA gave D and trimming, while V, J and clone size come from that table. Of 310,000 or so clones listed, approximately 85% are singletons. The TCR was taken from a woman aged 50 to 60 with acute or convalescent COVID-19. This rearrangement joins TRBV27 to TRBJ1-2; 11 bases line up with TRBD1. The sample was peripheral blood. CDR3 amino acids: CATSPGQGVFGYTF. The CDR3 nucleotides read TGTGCCACCAGCCCGGGACAGGGGGTTTTTGGCTACACCTTC.